This entry features one T cell receptor (beta chain) sequence. Its antigen is unidentified. Germline CDR1 LNHDA, CDR2 SQIVND (reference sequence). The CDR3 is 11 amino acids. Trimming shortened V by 10 bases and J by 4 bases, and 11 bases separated the two germline ends. This entry belongs to a study of OX40 agonist ivuxolimab in advanced cancers. Whole-study context: Ivuxolimab was delivered to patients intravenously every 2 weeks at doses spanning 0.01 to 10 mg/kg. Recorded diagnoses for dose-escalation patients were hepatocellular carcinoma, melanoma, renal cell or head and neck cancer. Points from the study as a whole: Low normalized clonal expansion also occurred in some nonresponding patients.

The table came from immunoSEQ multiplex PCR; TCRdb's copy has only in-frame clones and leaves some out. The sample has about 58,000 clones, roughly nine tenths seen once. J is TRBJ2-7 and V is TRBV19; a possible D gene is TRBD2 (6 bases). This TCR was sampled from an adult with an advanced solid tumor such as melanoma, head and neck, liver or kidney cancer. The specimen comprised CD4+ or CD8+ T cells sorted from blood, sampled in a trial of the OX40 agonist ivuxolimab. This CDR3 reads CATSLAYEQYF. The CDR3 DNA is TGTGCCACCTCACTAGCTTACGAGCAGTACTTC.